This TCR beta chain was observed in a study of shared clonotypes between healthy human individuals. About the research overall: Serving as donors were a couple of women and a few men, whose ages spanned 18 to 49. General observations from the study: The study found lower generation probabilities in non-shared clonotypes than in those shared by all four donors.

Study processing details: Filtering was not the same, since immunoSEQ gave junction-only sequences without quality scores. The table came from immunoSEQ multiplex PCR; TCRdb's copy has only in-frame clones and leaves some out. V and J calls and clone size are copied from that table; D and trimming were computed from the DNA. Of 650,000 to 800,000 clones listed, 72% are singletons. This CDR3 is 13 amino acids long. Trimming at V came to 6 bases and at J to 5 bases, leaving 7 bases not matched to a gene. CDR1 and CDR2 (germline): MNHEY, SVGAGI. Remarks on this clone: Its target is not known.

The study enrolled healthy HIV-negative adults without recent acute infections or vaccinations as donors. Sample: memory CD4+ T cells sorted from blood. The subset is: CD45RA-negative fraction. The V and J genes are TRBV6-5 and TRBJ2-7; 7 nucleotides align to TRBD2. The receptor comes from a woman in her 30s in good health. In nucleotides, the CDR3 is TGTGCCAGCAGGGCGACTAGCACCCACGAGCAGTACTTC. Translated: CASRATSTHEQYF.